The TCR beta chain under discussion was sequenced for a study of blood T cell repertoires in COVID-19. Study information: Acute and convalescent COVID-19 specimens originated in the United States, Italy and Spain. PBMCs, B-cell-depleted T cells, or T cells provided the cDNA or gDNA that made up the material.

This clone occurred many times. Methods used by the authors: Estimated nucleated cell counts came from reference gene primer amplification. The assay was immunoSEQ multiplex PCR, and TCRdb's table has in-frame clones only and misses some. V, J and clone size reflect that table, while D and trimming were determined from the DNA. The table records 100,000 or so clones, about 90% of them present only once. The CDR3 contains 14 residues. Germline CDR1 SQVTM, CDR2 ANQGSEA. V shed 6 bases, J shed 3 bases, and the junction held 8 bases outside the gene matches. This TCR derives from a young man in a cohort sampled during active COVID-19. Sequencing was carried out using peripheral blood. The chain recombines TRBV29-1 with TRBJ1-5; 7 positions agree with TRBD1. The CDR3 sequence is CSVKGTDPNQPQHF. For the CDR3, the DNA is TGCAGCGTCAAAGGGACAGACCCCAATCAGCCCCAGCATTTT.